This record covers a single T cell receptor beta chain. Original data processing: Quantification of nucleated cells was approximated via reference gene primer amplification. Produced via immunoSEQ multiplex PCR; TCRdb's table is partial and in-frame only. That table gives V, J and clone size, and the DNA gave D and trimming. The sample records over 60,000 clones, 70% to 85% being singletons. The sample originates from a study of blood T cell repertoires in COVID-19. Study in general: Samples representing acute and convalescent COVID-19 were sourced from the United States, Italy and Spain. The analysed material was cDNA or gDNA that came from T cells, B-cell-depleted T cells, or PBMCs.

V was clipped by 0 bases and J by 5 bases; unmatched bases: 5. Germline CDR1 SNHLY, CDR2 FYNNEI. The length of the CDR3 is 15 residues. Sample: peripheral blood. The chain links TRBV2 to TRBJ1-2; 8 bases line up with TRBD1. The origin of this receptor is an elderly man with active COVID-19. CDR3 DNA sequence: TGTGCCAGCAGTGAAGCGCGAACAGGGGGTTATGGCTACACCTTC. Its protein is CASSEARTGGYGYTF.